Sequencing of this T cell receptor beta chain was carried out in a study of T-cell memory formation after mild COVID-19. General study results and limits: Among contracting clones, CD4+ were mainly CM/EM and CD8+ enriched in EMRA. Memory cells collected pre-infection included some clones that later responded, suggesting cross-reactive memory joined.

Barcoded TCR alpha and TCR beta cDNA libraries with UMIs came from 5'RACE using constant-segment primers. TCRdb fed the 5' RACE reads into MiXCR, producing one record per CDR3 protein. The sample contains some 270,000 distinct CDR3 sequences, approximately 15% of which appear only once. This clonotype has a count of ten or more. Its antigen is still unknown. This CDR3 is built from 12 residues. V was cut by 0 bases and J by 6 bases, with 7 bases left in between. Germline V CDR1 and CDR2: DFQATT, SNEGSKA (reference sequence). V and J are TRBV20-1 and TRBJ2-3; D is unclear. The sequence was obtained from an adult woman who had mild COVID-19 (a few samples of this study predate the infection). Cell type and time point are not known. Sequenced material: PBMCs or a T cell subset sorted from them (not recorded which). The CDR3 sequence is CSARDNSDTQYF. CDR3 DNA: TGCAGTGCTAGAGATAACAGCGATACGCAGTATTTT.